A single sample gave rise to the 15 T cell receptor beta chains below, sequenced in a study of OX40 agonist ivuxolimab in advanced cancers. Some clones are missing from TCRdb's copy, which holds only in-frame ones; the method was immunoSEQ multiplex PCR. The sample holds tens of thousands of clones; 85% to 90% are singletons and the top ten take 7.4%. Sample: CD4+ or CD8+ T cells sorted from blood, taken in a trial of the OX40 agonist ivuxolimab. The receptors were gathered from an adult with an advanced solid tumor such as melanoma, head and neck, liver or kidney cancer.

This sequence joins TRBV27 and TRBJ2-1, with D unclear. Germline lookup yields CDR1 MNHEY and CDR2 SMNVEV (reference sequence). The CDR3 length is 11 residues. V dropped 4 bases and J dropped 8 bases, with 6 bases sitting between them. The CDR3 loop reads CASSSYYEQFF. CDR3 DNA: TGTGCCAGCAGTTCTTACTATGAGCAGTTCTTC.

This clone came up once. This chain joins TRBV9 and TRBJ2-1, with 13 bases fitting TRBD2. Per the germline V gene, CDR1 is SGDLS and CDR2 is YYNGEE. The CDR3 is 17 amino acids. V shed 4 bases and J 7 bases; nucleotides not matched to a gene: 11. The CDR3, as DNA: TGTGCCAGCAGCCCTAGCGGACTAGCGGGAGTGCGTAATGAGCAGTTCTTC. It is translated as CASSPSGLAGVRNEQFF.

This clone was seen more than once but under ten times. The chain employs TRBV28 and TRBJ1-2; no firm D call. CDR3 length: 13 residues. Trimming cost V 6 bases and J 3 bases, with 11 bases left between them. Germline V gene lookup returns CDR1 MDHEN and CDR2 SYDVKM. The CDR3 sequence: CASSPTLDYGYTF. The CDR3 nucleotides read TGTGCCAGCAGCCCGACGTTGGACTATGGCTACACCTTC.

This chain links TRBV4-1 with TRBJ1-1; D is ambiguous. Trimming left V 1 base short and J 7 bases short, with 7 bases between. Per the germline V gene, CDR1 is MGHRA and CDR2 is YSYEKL. This CDR3 has 12 residues. The CDR3 DNA is TGCGCCAGCAGCCAAGCGGCCAGTGAAGCTTTCTTT. This sequence encodes CASSQAASEAFF.

The V gene is TRBV5-1, the J gene TRBJ2-5, with D unclear. This CDR3 has 14 residues. Trimming pared 1 base from V and 1 base from J, leaving 8 bases between. Germline V gene lookup returns CDR1 SGHRS and CDR2 YFSETQ. CDR3 residues: CASSLSGPQETQYF. The CDR3 bases are TGCGCCAGCAGCTTGTCGGGCCCCCAAGAGACCCAGTACTTC. The whole variable domain, filled in from reference TRBV5-1 and TRBJ2-5, reads KAGVTQTPRYLIKTRGQQVTLSCSPISGHRSVSWYQQTPGQGLQFLFEYFSETQRNKGNFPGRFSGRQFSNSRSEMNVSTLELGDSALYLCASSLSGPQETQYFGPGTRLLVL.

This clone was observed once. The V gene is TRBV11-2, the J gene TRBJ1-4; D gene ambiguous. CDR1 is SGHAT, CDR2 FQNNGV, per germline. This CDR3 is 15 amino acids long. Trimming left V 5 bases short and J 0 bases short, with 10 bases between. The CDR3 sequence is CASSRDSATNEKLFF. CDR3 sequence (DNA): TGTGCCAGCAGCCGTGATTCCGCAACTAATGAAAAACTGTTTTTT.

The CDR3 protein is CSVERTSGSRTDTQYF. The CDR3 DNA is TGCAGCGTTGAGAGGACTAGCGGGAGTAGAACAGATACGCAGTATTTT. J is TRBJ2-3 and V is TRBV29-1; 13 nucleotides line up with TRBD2. The V segment lost 3 bases and the J segment 3 bases; nucleotides outside the gene matches: 6. CDR3 length: 16 amino acids. The germline V gene encodes CDR1 SQVTM and CDR2 ANQGSEA.

This chain uses TRBV6-4 with TRBJ2-1; no clear D. The CDR3 has 13 amino acids. Germline V CDR1 and CDR2: MRHNA, SNTAGT. The V gene lost 2 bases and the J gene lost 7 bases, with 9 bases spanning the gap. Here the CDR3 reads CASSDGQWNEQFF. The CDR3 DNA reads TGTGCCAGCAGTGACGGTCAGTGGAATGAGCAGTTCTTC.

This clone appeared a few times. This chain joins TRBV9 and TRBJ2-7; D may be TRBD1 or TRBD2 (5 bases each). Germline V gene lookup returns CDR1 SGDLS and CDR2 YYNGEE. Deletions cut 1 base from V and 3 bases from J, with 11 bases between. The CDR3 loop spans 14 amino acids. CDR3 residues: CASSVRDGDYEQYF. DNA of the CDR3: TGTGCCAGCAGCGTAAGGGACGGAGACTACGAGCAGTACTTC.

The CDR3 loop reads CASGLERISSYNEQFF. The CDR3 DNA reads TGTGCTAGTGGTTTGGAGCGGATAAGCTCCTACAATGAGCAGTTCTTC. This chain joins TRBV12-5 and TRBJ2-1, with D possibly being TRBD2 (5 bases). The ends were cut back, 1 base at V and 0 bases at J, with 10 bases in the middle. This CDR3 region has 16 residues. Germline V gives CDR1 LGHNT, CDR2 FRNRAP.

This chain links TRBV6-5 with TRBJ1-1, with 8 positions matching TRBD1. The CDR3 loop spans 13 amino acids. Germline V gene data show CDR1 as MNHEY and CDR2 as SVGAGI. Trimming cost V 5 bases and J 6 bases; bases outside gene matches: 5. The CDR3 DNA follows: TGTGCCAGCAGTAACAGGGGGATGGCTGAAGCTTTCTTT. Protein sequence: CASSNRGMAEAFF.

This clone was observed a single time. The chain joins TRBV7-3 to TRBJ2-3, with a weak D call TRBD2 (6 bases). The CDR3 consists of 16 residues. Germline V gives CDR1 SGHTA, CDR2 FQGTGA. V gave up 5 bases and J gave up 0 bases, with 15 bases separating them. The chain's CDR3 is CASSPGRRGSTDTQYF. In nucleotides, the CDR3 is TGTGCCAGCAGCCCGGGCCGGAGGGGTAGCACAGATACGCAGTATTTT.

The gene calls are TRBV6-5 and TRBJ2-5; 12 bases match TRBD1. Judging by the DNA end, TRBJ2-7 fits better; the J call may be wrong. Germline-derived CDR1 and CDR2 are MNHEY and SVGAGI. The CDR3 loop spans 16 amino acids. The CDR3 spells CASSYSSGTGGNEQYF. The CDR3 DNA sequence: TGTGCCAGCAGTTACTCTTCCGGGACAGGGGGCAACGAGCAGTACTTC.

The J gene is TRBJ1-6, the V gene TRBV2; D is unresolved. The V gene's germline CDR1 is SNHLY and CDR2 FYNNEI. This CDR3 is 13 amino acids long. V lost 7 bases and J 14 bases, leaving 18 bases between the germline ends. CDR3 coding DNA: TGTGCCAGCAACCTACTGGATCTGGGAACCCTCCACTTT. It specifies CASNLLDLGTLHF.

The chain recombines TRBV4-2 with TRBJ1-6; tentatively, D is TRBD1 (6 bases). In germline, CDR1 is LGHNA, CDR2 YNFKEQ. This CDR3 has 17 amino acids. Trimming removed 0 bases from V and 6 bases from J, with 15 bases in between. CDR3 DNA: TGTGCCAGCAGCCAAGATCCCATGGACAGCACTAATTCACCCCTCCACTTT. This gives the protein CASSQDPMDSTNSPLHF.